This TCR beta chain was found in a study of cytomegalovirus exposure and HLA in healthy donors. Healthy bone marrow donors made up the cohort. The study, taken as a whole, reports: The classifier was said to identify cytomegalovirus status with high specificity and sensitivity. The study designated 160 or so TCR beta chains cytomegalovirus-associated.

Of note for this clone: Its antigen is as yet unknown.

In the PCR, 60 Vbeta and 13 Jbeta primers were used. Clones were read by immunoSEQ multiplex PCR, and TCRdb kept only the in-frame ones, dropping some. The sample includes approximately 120,000 clones, about 81% of them seen just once. The sequence came from a woman between 25 and 40 years old in good health and CMV-seronegative. Sequencing was carried out using PBMCs.

CDR3 loop: CASSSEARETQYF. Here the CDR3 DNA reads TGTGCCAGCAGCTCCGAGGCCCGAGAGACCCAGTACTTC. The rearrangement joins TRBV9 to TRBJ2-5; D not resolved. The CDR3 spans 13 residues. Germline V gives CDR1 SGDLS, CDR2 YYNGEE. Trimming shortened V by 4 bases and J by 4 bases, and 11 bases separated the two germline ends.